The 27 T cell receptor beta chains below were found in one sample sequenced in a study of cytomegalovirus exposure and HLA in healthy donors. Vbeta (60) and Jbeta (13) primers were used in the PCR. Assay used: immunoSEQ multiplex PCR; TCRdb lists only in-frame clones, some missing. The table includes around 140,000 clones, 82% detected once. Sequenced sample: PBMCs. The receptors were gathered from a woman in her thirties or forties in good health and CMV-seronegative.

V and J are TRBV30 and TRBJ1-2; D unclear. CDR1 is GTSNPN and CDR2 is SVGIG in the germline V gene (reference sequence). CDR3 length equals 13 residues. Trimming stripped 2 bases from V and 3 bases from J, with 10 bases between. CDR3 loop: CAWSQNVDYGYTF. DNA for the CDR3: TGTGCCTGGAGTCAGAACGTGGACTATGGCTACACCTTC.

The chain is built from TRBV9 and TRBJ2-1; 12 bases align to TRBD2. The length of the CDR3 is 16 residues. V shed 4 bases and J 6 bases; nucleotides not matched to a gene: 8. Germline CDR1 SGDLS, CDR2 YYNGEE. Here the CDR3 DNA reads TGTGCCAGCAGCCGGAGTGGACTAGCGGGAAGCAATGAGCAGTTCTTC. The encoded protein is CASSRSGLAGSNEQFF.

This rearrangement joins TRBV11-2 to TRBJ2-7; 7 bases fit TRBD2. Germline V CDR1 and CDR2: SGHAT, FQNNGV. The CDR3 is made up of 17 amino acids. The V gene end was trimmed by 4 bases and the J gene end by 1 base; junction bases not matched to a gene: 13. The chain's CDR3 is CASSSTFPSGRSYEQYF. CDR3 bases: TGTGCCAGCAGCTCCACTTTCCCTAGCGGACGTTCCTACGAGCAGTACTTC.

This chain joins TRBV7-2 and TRBJ1-4; 8 nucleotides match TRBD1. This CDR3 has 15 residues. The ends lost 3 bases at V and 4 bases at J; junction bases unmatched: 4. Germline CDR1 is SGHTA and CDR2 is FQGNSA. CDR3 loop: CASSLGTGVNEKLFF. The CDR3 coding sequence is TGTGCCAGCAGCTTGGGGACAGGAGTTAATGAAAAACTGTTTTTT.

V gene TRBV7-2 combines with J gene TRBJ2-5, with 7 positions matching TRBD1. The CDR3 spans 15 residues. V shed 1 base, J shed 5 bases, and the junction held 7 bases outside the gene matches. Germline loops: CDR1 SGHTA, CDR2 FQGNSA. CDR3 coding DNA: TGTGCCAGCAGCTTAGTCCGGGACAGTAGGGAGACCCAGTACTTC. Translation: CASSLVRDSRETQYF.

This chain connects TRBV6-5 to TRBJ2-4; D not resolved. Trimming stripped 5 bases from V and 2 bases from J, with 10 bases between. Germline lookup yields CDR1 MNHEY and CDR2 SVGAGI. The CDR3 totals 14 residues. DNA for the CDR3: TGTGCCAGCAGTGCCGGGTCGCCCAAAAACATTCAGTACTTC. Its protein is CASSAGSPKNIQYF.

This chain uses TRBV15 with TRBJ2-7; no clear D. The CDR3 spans 14 residues. CDR1 is LNHNV and CDR2 is YYDKDF in the germline V gene (reference sequence). Between the trimmed V and J ends, which lost 0 bases and 7 bases, there was a span of 13 bases. CDR3 sequence reads: CATSRDLENAEQYF. The CDR3 DNA sequence: TGTGCCACCAGCAGAGATCTGGAGAATGCTGAGCAGTACTTC.

The chain combines TRBV19 with TRBJ2-7; maybe TRBD1 (5 bases). Trimming left V 6 bases short and J 3 bases short, with 12 bases between. From germline, CDR1 is LNHDA and CDR2 SQIVND (reference sequence). This CDR3 has 13 residues. The CDR3 spells CASSQLQGYEQYF. CDR3 nucleotides: TGTGCCAGTAGCCAACTTCAGGGCTACGAGCAGTACTTC.

V is TRBV19 and J is TRBJ2-7, with TRBD1 matching over 9 bases. Trimming cost V 3 bases and J 4 bases; bases outside gene matches: 4. CDR3 size: 14 residues. Germline CDR1 LNHDA, CDR2 SQIVND (reference sequence). The CDR3 region is CASSIPGTGYEQYF. CDR3 nucleotide sequence: TGTGCCAGTAGTATTCCCGGGACAGGGTACGAGCAGTACTTC.

This chain joins TRBV7-2 and TRBJ2-7, with TRBD2 matching 8 bases. The CDR3 covers 18 residues. Germline V CDR1 and CDR2: SGHTA, FQGNSA. The V segment lost 2 bases and the J segment 2 bases; nucleotides outside the gene matches: 14. The CDR3 is CASSLNPAGAGGAYEQYF. The DNA of the CDR3 is TGTGCCAGCAGCTTAAACCCGGCGGGGGCGGGAGGTGCCTACGAGCAGTACTTC.

This rearrangement joins TRBV25-1 to TRBJ1-1; maybe TRBD1 (5 bases). Deletions cut 7 bases from V and 10 bases from J, with 13 bases between. This CDR3 has 11 residues. The germline V gene encodes CDR1 MGHDK and CDR2 SYGVNS. The CDR3 protein is CASKFWGGAFF. The CDR3, as DNA: TGTGCCAGCAAATTTTGGGGGGGAGCTTTCTTT.

The V and J genes are TRBV6-5 and TRBJ1-2, with D possibly matching TRBD1 (5 bases). The CDR3 length is 14 residues. Germline lookup yields CDR1 MNHEY and CDR2 SVGAGI. The V gene lost 6 bases and the J gene lost 6 bases, with 17 bases spanning the gap. The CDR3 bases are TGTGCCAGCAGACCTCATGGCCTCAGGGATGGCTACACCTTC. This translates into CASRPHGLRDGYTF.

The chain uses TRBV27 and TRBJ2-5; weak D call: TRBD2 (5 bases). Trimming took 5 bases from V and 3 from J, leaving 10 bases between them. The CDR3 contains 13 residues. Germline CDR1 and CDR2: MNHEY and SMNVEV (reference sequence). In nucleotides, the CDR3 is TGTGCCAGCAGTCTCGTCGGGGAAGAGACCCAGTACTTC. This gives the protein CASSLVGEETQYF.

This chain uses TRBV5-4 with TRBJ2-3, with 10 bases that match TRBD1. Germline CDR1 reads SGHNT; CDR2 reads YYREEE (reference sequence). The CDR3 is 18 amino acids. The V segment lost 4 bases and the J segment 4 bases; nucleotides outside the gene matches: 15. The CDR3 protein is CASSGLGQGQGLADTQYF. In DNA, the CDR3 is TGTGCCAGCAGCGGATTGGGACAGGGGCAAGGGTTAGCAGATACGCAGTATTTT.

The chain joins TRBV7-3 to TRBJ2-7; tentative D call: TRBD2 (6 bases). V lost 5 bases to trimming and J lost 7 bases, with 15 bases between them. The germline V gene has CDR1 SGHTA and CDR2 FQGTGA. This CDR3 spans 13 amino acids. The CDR3 region is CASSVGGTGEQYF. CDR3 bases: TGTGCCAGCAGCGTAGGAGGGACGGGTGAGCAGTACTTC.

V and J are TRBV9 and TRBJ2-3; D might be TRBD2 (6 bases). Deletions cut 3 bases from V and 0 bases from J, with 8 bases between. CDR1 and CDR2 (germline): SGDLS, YYNGEE. The CDR3 consists of 14 residues. The DNA for the CDR3 is TGTGCCAGCAGCGAGAGCGGGAGCACAGATACGCAGTATTTT. Amino acids: CASSESGSTDTQYF.

The chain has TRBV5-4 and TRBJ2-1; TRBD2 might be the D (5 bases). The CDR3 length is 15 residues. Trimming removed 4 bases from V and 7 bases from J, with 18 bases in between. Germline V gene sequence: CDR1 SGHNT, CDR2 YYREEE (reference sequence). CDR3: CASSTVEVERNEQFF. DNA for the CDR3: TGTGCCAGCAGCACCGTGGAGGTTGAGCGGAATGAGCAGTTCTTC. Full variable domain (rest looked up from reference TRBV5-4 and TRBJ2-1): ETGVTQSPTHLIKTRGQQVTLRCSSQSGHNTVSWYQQALGQGPQFIFQYYREEENGRGNFPPRFSGLQFPNYSSELNVNALELDDSALYLCASSTVEVERNEQFFGPGTRLTVL.

This clone was detected only once. The chain combines TRBV27 with TRBJ2-3; TRBD2 matches at 9 bases. Trimming at V came to 5 bases and at J to 2 bases, leaving 5 bases not matched to a gene. The CDR3 is 15 residues long. The germline V gene has CDR1 MNHEY and CDR2 SMNVEV (reference sequence). The CDR3, as DNA: TGTGCCAGCAGTACATTAGCGGGAGCCACAGATACGCAGTATTTT. Amino acids: CASSTLAGATDTQYF.

This clone was detected once. This rearrangement joins TRBV19 to TRBJ2-2; D may be TRBD1 (6 bases). The CDR3 loop spans 14 amino acids. Deletions cut 6 bases from V and 5 bases from J, with 13 bases between. CDR1 is LNHDA, CDR2 SQIVND, per germline (reference sequence). This CDR3 reads CASRTPRGTGELFF. CDR3 nucleotides: TGTGCCAGTAGGACCCCCAGGGGTACCGGGGAGCTGTTTTTT.

The chain employs TRBV2 and TRBJ2-3; D possibly corresponds to TRBD2 (5 bases). The CDR3 consists of 14 residues. Germline V gene sequence: CDR1 SNHLY, CDR2 FYNNEI. The germline V and J ends were trimmed by 7 bases and 0 bases, with 11 bases remaining between them. This CDR3 is CASMGKRSTDTQYF. Here the CDR3 DNA reads TGTGCCAGCATGGGCAAGCGGAGCACAGATACGCAGTATTTT.

The J gene is TRBJ2-7, the V gene TRBV6-5; 10 nucleotides line up with TRBD1. CDR1 is MNHEY, CDR2 SVGAGI, per germline. V shed 5 bases and J 4 bases; nucleotides not matched to a gene: 8. This CDR3 comprises 15 residues. Here the CDR3 DNA reads TGTGCCAGCAGTCAGGTGACAGGGGGCTTTTACGAGCAGTACTTC. It translates to CASSQVTGGFYEQYF.

This clone was recorded a few times. J is TRBJ2-1 and V is TRBV6-5; 9 bases are a match to TRBD2. The CDR3 extends over 15 amino acids. From germline, CDR1 is MNHEY and CDR2 SVGAGI. Trimming at V came to 4 bases and at J to 6 bases, leaving 7 bases not matched to a gene. CDR3 bases: TGTGCCAGCAGTTTTTTGGGCGGGAGGGCCAATGAGCAGTTCTTC. It is translated as CASSFLGGRANEQFF.

V usage is TRBV27 and J usage is TRBJ1-2; maybe TRBD1 (5 bases). There are 15 residues in the CDR3. CDR1 is MNHEY and CDR2 is SMNVEV in the germline V gene (reference sequence). V gave up 3 bases and J gave up 5 bases, with 16 bases separating them. The CDR3 DNA sequence: TGTGCCAGCAGTTTCGGTGGGGGGAACCTTTATGGCTACACCTTC. Its protein product is CASSFGGGNLYGYTF.

J is TRBJ1-2 and V is TRBV7-9; D ambiguous. The CDR3 extends over 13 amino acids. Germline values: CDR1 SEHNR, CDR2 FQNEAQ (reference sequence). V lost 5 bases to trimming and J lost 0 bases, with 7 bases between them. Here the CDR3 DNA reads TGTGCCAGCAGCACAGATCCTAACTATGGCTACACCTTC. It codes for CASSTDPNYGYTF.

The chain uses TRBV5-6 and TRBJ1-5, with TRBD1 matching 7 bases. The germline V gene has CDR1 SGHDT and CDR2 YYEEEE. Trimming removed 4 bases from V and 1 base from J; junction bases left unmatched: 8. The length of the CDR3 is 16 residues. CDR3 in DNA: TGTGCCAGCAGCCGGCTGGGGGACAGCAGCAATCAGCCCCAGCATTTT. Protein: CASSRLGDSSNQPQHF.

The gene calls are TRBV10-3 and TRBJ1-1, with D possibly TRBD1 on 6 matching bases. Trimming left V 8 bases short and J 0 bases short, with 16 bases between. Germline V CDR1 and CDR2: ENHRY, SYGVKD. CDR3 length: 15 residues. The CDR3 bases are TGTGCCATCTCCGGGGAGACAGGACTGAACACTGAAGCTTTCTTT. It codes for CAISGETGLNTEAFF.

The chain uses TRBV29-1 and TRBJ2-1; TRBD1 matches 7 bases. This CDR3 has 15 amino acids. V lost 6 bases and J lost 7; bases outside the gene matches: 15. CDR1 and CDR2 from the germline V gene are SQVTM and ANQGSEA. The CDR3 protein is CSVGPGTATWNEQFF. Here the CDR3 DNA reads TGCAGCGTCGGTCCCGGGACAGCAACCTGGAATGAGCAGTTCTTC.